This TCR beta chain was sequenced during a study of Tregs in tolerant kidney transplant recipients (dated by TCRdb to between 2019 and 2020). About the full investigation: The study used TCRbeta sequencing to identify donor-specific regulatory T cells before combined kidney and bone marrow transplantation, then tracked those cells after transplant. Several methods of expanding Tregs specific for an allogeneic donor were compared by TCRbeta repertoire sequencing in a few healthy controls. Overall study outcomes, separate from this receptor: Because the study included only a small number of patients, the results must be confirmed in larger populations and under other immunosuppression protocols. Although technical replication error seemed to be minimal, the question of biological reproducibility was not addressed directly. Expanding Tregs with activated donor B cells appeared to identify the most biologically relevant and donor-specific TCRbeta repertoire.

Note on this clone: The target of this receptor is not known. No much larger clone exists at a distance of one base, and base qualities are not known.

For TCRbeta CDR3 sequencing, genomic DNA from the sorted cells was extracted using the QIAGEN DNeasy Blood and Tissue Kit. High-throughput TCRbeta CDR3 sequencing was carried out commercially through immunoSEQ, with PCR amplification with bias correction and internal controls included. On the authors' methods: A unique productive TCRbeta sequence was defined by the CDR3 nucleotide sequence when primers matched, and otherwise by the CDR3 amino acid sequence together with the Vbeta and Jbeta genes. To correct sorting error, sequences shared between sorted populations at a frequency ratio of 2:1 or less were removed; the rest were assigned to the higher population. A sequence counted as donor-reactive if, in CFSE-low cells, the sequence had a frequency of at least 0.01% and was expanded at least 5-fold compared with unstimulated cells. Repertoire divergence was quantified by Jensen-Shannon divergence calculated from the top 100 TCRbeta sequences ranked by frequency. For samples with multiple sequencing runs, sorting error was corrected in each run separately before the runs were combined. TCRdb took this table from immuneACCESS and kept in-frame rearrangements with V and J called. Such tables lack part of the clones; where checked against another copy, unresolved V genes explain under half of the gap, and the rest is unexplained. V and J calls and clone size are those listed in that table; D and trimming were worked out from the DNA. The sample data list about 240,000 clones, and 65% to 85% of these were observed just once. 0.64% of the sample lies in the top ten.

The CDR3 starts with the cysteine, ends with the phenylalanine, and has 13 residues. The entry retains the CDR3 DNA only, 39 bases that are in frame from base 1. V sheds 7 bases and J sheds 8 bases, leaving 15 bases between their ends. In the germline V gene, CDR1 corresponds to SNHLY and CDR2 to FYNNEI. Unstimulated Tregs (CD4+CD25+CD127-), CD4+ non-Tregs (CD4+CD25-), CD4 and CD8 cells were FACS-sorted from thawed PBMCs. Healthy control blood came either as purchased buffy coats or from healthy volunteers. Healthy control blood was processed by Ficoll density gradient to PBMCs and cryopreserved; patient PBMCs were collected before and after transplant.

Source material: CD4+ T cells from blood. The TCR sequence derives from a human donor in good health. The rearrangement combines TRBV2 with TRBJ1-3; TRBD1 is a possible D gene, resting on 5 matching bases. Read as DNA, the sequence is TGTGCCAGCAACCCCGACTTGGGGGACACCATATATTTT. Translated, it gives CASNPDLGDTIYF.